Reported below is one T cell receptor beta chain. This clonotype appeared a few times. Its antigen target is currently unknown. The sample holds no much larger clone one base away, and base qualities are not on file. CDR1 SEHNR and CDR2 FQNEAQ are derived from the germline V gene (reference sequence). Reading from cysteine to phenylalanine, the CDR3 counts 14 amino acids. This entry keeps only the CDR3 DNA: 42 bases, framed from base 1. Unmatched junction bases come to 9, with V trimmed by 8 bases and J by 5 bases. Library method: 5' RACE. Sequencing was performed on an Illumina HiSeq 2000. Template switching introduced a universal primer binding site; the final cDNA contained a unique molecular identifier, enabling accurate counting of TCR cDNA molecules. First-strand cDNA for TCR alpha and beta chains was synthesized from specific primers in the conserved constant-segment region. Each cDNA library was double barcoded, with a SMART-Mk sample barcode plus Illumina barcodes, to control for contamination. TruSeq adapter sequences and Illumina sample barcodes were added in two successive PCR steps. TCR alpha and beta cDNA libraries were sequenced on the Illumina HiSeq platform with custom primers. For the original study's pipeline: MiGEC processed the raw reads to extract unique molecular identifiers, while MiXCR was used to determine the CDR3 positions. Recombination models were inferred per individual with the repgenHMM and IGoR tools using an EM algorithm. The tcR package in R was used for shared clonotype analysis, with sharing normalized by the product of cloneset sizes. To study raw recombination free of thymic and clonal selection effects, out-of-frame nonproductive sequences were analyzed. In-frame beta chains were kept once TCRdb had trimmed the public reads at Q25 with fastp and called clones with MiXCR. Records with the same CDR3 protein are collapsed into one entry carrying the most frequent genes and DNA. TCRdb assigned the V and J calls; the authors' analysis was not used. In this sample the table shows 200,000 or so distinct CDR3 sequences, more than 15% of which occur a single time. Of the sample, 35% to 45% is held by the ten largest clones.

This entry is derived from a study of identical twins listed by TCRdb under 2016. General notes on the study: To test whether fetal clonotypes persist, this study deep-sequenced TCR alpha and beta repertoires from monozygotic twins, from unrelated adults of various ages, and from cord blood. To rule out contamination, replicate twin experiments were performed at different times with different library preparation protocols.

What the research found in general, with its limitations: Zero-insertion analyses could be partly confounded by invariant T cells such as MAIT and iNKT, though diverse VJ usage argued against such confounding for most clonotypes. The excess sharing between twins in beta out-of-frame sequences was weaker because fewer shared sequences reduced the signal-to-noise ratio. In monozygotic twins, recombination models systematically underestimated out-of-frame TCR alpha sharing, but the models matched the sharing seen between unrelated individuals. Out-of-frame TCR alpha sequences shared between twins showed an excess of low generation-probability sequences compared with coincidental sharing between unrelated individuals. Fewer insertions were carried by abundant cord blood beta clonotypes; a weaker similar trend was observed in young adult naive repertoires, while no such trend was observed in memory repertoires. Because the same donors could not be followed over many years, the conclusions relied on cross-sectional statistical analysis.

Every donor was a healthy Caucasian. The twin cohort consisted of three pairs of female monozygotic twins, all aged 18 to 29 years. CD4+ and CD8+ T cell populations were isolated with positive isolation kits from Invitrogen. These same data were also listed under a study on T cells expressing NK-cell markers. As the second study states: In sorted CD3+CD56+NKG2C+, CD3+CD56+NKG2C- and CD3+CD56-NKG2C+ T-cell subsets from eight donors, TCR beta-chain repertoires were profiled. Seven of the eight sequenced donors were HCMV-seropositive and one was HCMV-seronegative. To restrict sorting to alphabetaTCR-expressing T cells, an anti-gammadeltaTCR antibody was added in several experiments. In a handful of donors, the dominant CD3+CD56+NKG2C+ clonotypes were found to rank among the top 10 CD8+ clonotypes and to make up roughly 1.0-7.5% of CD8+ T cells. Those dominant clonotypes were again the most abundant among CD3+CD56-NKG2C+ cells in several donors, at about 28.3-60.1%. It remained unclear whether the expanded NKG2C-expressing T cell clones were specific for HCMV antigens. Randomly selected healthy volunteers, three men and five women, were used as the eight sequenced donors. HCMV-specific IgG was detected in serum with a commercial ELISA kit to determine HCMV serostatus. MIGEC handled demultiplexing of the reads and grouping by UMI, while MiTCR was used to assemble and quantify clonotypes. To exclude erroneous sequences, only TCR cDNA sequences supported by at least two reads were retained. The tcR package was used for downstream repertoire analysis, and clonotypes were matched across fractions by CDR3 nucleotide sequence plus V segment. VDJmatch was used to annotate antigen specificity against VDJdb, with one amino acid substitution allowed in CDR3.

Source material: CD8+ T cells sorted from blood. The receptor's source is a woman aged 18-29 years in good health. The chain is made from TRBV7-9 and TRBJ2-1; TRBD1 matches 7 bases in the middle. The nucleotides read TGTGCCAGCTCCCCCCCGGACAGGAACAATGAGCAGTTCTTC. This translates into CASSPPDRNNEQFF.